These T cell receptor beta chains were read from a single sample in a study of blood T cell repertoires in COVID-19. Sequencing used immunoSEQ multiplex PCR; TCRdb keeps in-frame clones, though not all of them. The sample consists of more than 150,000 clones, 75% to 90% of them appearing once. The specimen sequenced was peripheral blood. Every receptor here comes from a man between 60 and 75 years old with acute or convalescent COVID-19. Both conserved end residues are part of each CDR3. Each record gives: V gene, J gene, clone size, D gene, CDR3 protein, CDR3 DNA. D genes are given only for firm matches. Expanded clones are given a class, and other clones once, few, many or no size at all.

V gene: TRBV7-9
J gene: TRBJ2-2
clone size: few
D gene: NA
CDR3 protein: CASSRDRPNTGELFF
CDR3 DNA: TGTGCCAGCAGCCGTGACAGGCCGAACACCGGGGAGCTGTTTTTT

V gene: TRBV2
J gene: TRBJ2-7
clone size: NA
D gene: TRBD2
CDR3 protein: CASSDLWISGGWYF
CDR3 DNA: TGTGCCAGCAGTGACCTTTGGATTAGCGGGGGGTGGTACTTC

V gene: TRBV24-1
J gene: TRBJ1-2
clone size: NA
D gene: NA
CDR3 protein: CATSDGGVRGDYGYTF
CDR3 DNA: TGTGCCACCAGTGATGGGGGGGTAAGGGGCGACTATGGCTACACCTTC

V gene: TRBV10-3
J gene: TRBJ1-1
clone size: NA
D gene: TRBD1
CDR3 protein: CAIRGQTEAFF
CDR3 DNA: TGTGCCATCAGGGGACAGACCGAAGCTTTCTTT

V gene: TRBV6-5
J gene: TRBJ2-7
clone size: NA
D gene: NA
CDR3 protein: CASSYFSGLNYEQYF
CDR3 DNA: TGTGCCAGCAGTTACTTTTCGGGACTGAACTACGAGCAGTACTTC

V gene: TRBV3-1/TRBV3-2
J gene: TRBJ1-6
clone size: NA
D gene: TRBD1
CDR3 protein: CASSQDSYRGNSPLHF
CDR3 DNA: TGTGCCAGCAGCCAAGACTCGTACAGGGGCAATTCACCCCTCCACTTT

V gene: TRBV6-2/TRBV6-3
J gene: TRBJ2-7
clone size: NA
D gene: NA
CDR3 protein: CASSEWRGPKAYEQYF
CDR3 DNA: TGTGCCAGCAGTGAGTGGCGCGGTCCAAAAGCCTACGAGCAGTACTTC

V gene: TRBV5-1
J gene: TRBJ2-3
clone size: NA
D gene: TRBD1
CDR3 protein: CASSFTGGTDTQYF
CDR3 DNA: TGCGCCAGCAGCTTTACAGGGGGCACAGATACGCAGTATTTT

V gene: TRBV2
J gene: TRBJ2-5
clone size: NA
D gene: TRBD1
CDR3 protein: CASSDGQGAGETQYF
CDR3 DNA: TGTGCCAGCAGTGATGGGCAGGGGGCTGGGGAGACCCAGTACTTC

V gene: TRBV5-4
J gene: TRBJ1-2
clone size: NA
D gene: NA
CDR3 protein: CASSASARGYYGYTF
CDR3 DNA: TGTGCCAGCAGCGCCAGCGCCCGGGGGTACTATGGCTACACCTTC

V gene: TRBV12-3/TRBV12-4
J gene: TRBJ1-4
clone size: NA
D gene: NA
CDR3 protein: CASGGRMDEKLFF
CDR3 DNA: TGTGCCAGCGGGGGCAGAATGGATGAAAAACTGTTTTTT

V gene: TRBV6-5
J gene: TRBJ1-5
clone size: NA
D gene: NA
CDR3 protein: CASRSGPNQPQHF
CDR3 DNA: TGTGCCAGCAGGTCTGGGCCGAATCAGCCCCAGCATTTT

V gene: TRBV2
J gene: TRBJ1-2
clone size: NA
D gene: TRBD1
CDR3 protein: CASSEAVTRGQDGYTF
CDR3 DNA: TGTGCCAGCAGTGAAGCGGTCACCAGGGGGCAGGATGGCTACACCTTC

V gene: TRBV30
J gene: TRBJ2-7
clone size: NA
D gene: NA
CDR3 protein: CAWGRDSLRPVEQYF
CDR3 DNA: TGTGCCTGGGGTCGGGACTCCCTCCGTCCCGTCGAGCAGTACTTC

V gene: TRBV19
J gene: TRBJ2-5
clone size: NA
D gene: TRBD1
CDR3 protein: CASGTGEGETQYF
CDR3 DNA: TGTGCCAGTGGGACAGGGGAGGGAGAGACCCAGTACTTC

V gene: TRBV6-1
J gene: TRBJ2-7
clone size: NA
D gene: TRBD1
CDR3 protein: CASSDPRQGAAYEQYF
CDR3 DNA: TGTGCCAGCAGTGACCCCCGACAGGGGGCGGCGTACGAGCAGTACTTC

V gene: TRBV7-2
J gene: TRBJ2-5
clone size: once
D gene: NA
CDR3 protein: CASSLAARGSGQETQYF
CDR3 DNA: TGTGCCAGCAGCTTAGCCGCCCGTGGGAGCGGCCAAGAGACCCAGTACTTC

V gene: TRBV7-3
J gene: TRBJ2-5
clone size: NA
D gene: TRBD2
CDR3 protein: CASSLGLAGETQYF
CDR3 DNA: TGTGCCAGCAGCTTAGGGCTAGCGGGAGAGACCCAGTACTTC

V gene: TRBV5-1
J gene: TRBJ2-5
clone size: NA
D gene: TRBD2
CDR3 protein: CASSPGGGSETQYF
CDR3 DNA: TGCGCCAGCAGCCCCGGGGGGGGTAGCGAGACCCAGTACTTC

V gene: TRBV6-5
J gene: TRBJ1-1
clone size: NA
D gene: NA
CDR3 protein: CAQSRSLDTEAFF
CDR3 DNA: TGTGCCCAAAGTCGGTCTCTGGACACTGAAGCTTTCTTT

V gene: TRBV28
J gene: TRBJ1-4
clone size: NA
D gene: NA
CDR3 protein: CASSFWDIATNEKLFF
CDR3 DNA: TGTGCCAGCAGTTTCTGGGACATCGCAACTAATGAAAAACTGTTTTTT

V gene: TRBV19
J gene: TRBJ1-2
clone size: NA
D gene: NA
CDR3 protein: CASSARTAEGYTF
CDR3 DNA: TGTGCCAGTAGTGCTAGGACAGCGGAGGGCTACACCTTC

V gene: TRBV28
J gene: TRBJ1-4
clone size: once
D gene: TRBD1
CDR3 protein: CASSLGQGKGKLFF
CDR3 DNA: TGTGCCAGCAGTCTTGGACAGGGGAAGGGAAAACTGTTTTTT

V gene: TRBV4-3
J gene: TRBJ1-2
clone size: NA
D gene: TRBD1
CDR3 protein: CASSRDRTISGYTF
CDR3 DNA: TGCGCCAGCAGCCGGGACAGAACGATTTCGGGCTACACCTTC

V gene: TRBV24-1
J gene: TRBJ2-2
clone size: NA
D gene: NA
CDR3 protein: CATSVGGANTGELFF
CDR3 DNA: TGTGCCACCAGTGTAGGGGGGGCCAACACCGGGGAGCTGTTTTTT

V gene: TRBV5-4
J gene: TRBJ1-2
clone size: NA
D gene: TRBD1
CDR3 protein: CASSLAPGQGAYGYTF
CDR3 DNA: TGTGCCAGCAGCTTGGCGCCGGGACAGGGGGCCTATGGCTACACCTTC

V gene: TRBV4-3
J gene: TRBJ2-3
clone size: NA
D gene: TRBD2
CDR3 protein: CASSQAAGGPSSTDTQYF
CDR3 DNA: TGCGCCAGCAGCCAAGCAGCGGGGGGGCCTTCTAGCACAGATACGCAGTATTTT

V gene: TRBV7-3
J gene: TRBJ1-3
clone size: once
D gene: NA
CDR3 protein: CASSSSSGNTIYF
CDR3 DNA: TGTGCCAGCAGCTCGAGCTCTGGAAACACCATATATTTT

V gene: TRBV5-4
J gene: TRBJ2-2
clone size: NA
D gene: NA
CDR3 protein: CASSLEGERGELFF
CDR3 DNA: TGTGCTAGCAGCCTCGAGGGGGAGAGGGGGGAGCTGTTTTTT

V gene: TRBV7-9
J gene: TRBJ1-6
clone size: once
D gene: TRBD1
CDR3 protein: CASSSGGRGSSYNSPLHF
CDR3 DNA: TGTGCCAGCAGCTCCGGGGGCAGGGGGAGCTCCTATAATTCACCCCTCCACTTT

V gene: TRBV15
J gene: TRBJ2-7
clone size: NA
D gene: TRBD2
CDR3 protein: CATSRDRGGPYEQYF
CDR3 DNA: TGTGCCACCAGCAGAGATCGGGGGGGACCCTACGAGCAGTACTTC

V gene: TRBV10-3
J gene: TRBJ2-3
clone size: NA
D gene: TRBD2
CDR3 protein: CAISESTLAGGDTDTQYF
CDR3 DNA: TGTGCCATCAGTGAGTCGACACTAGCGGGAGGAGACACAGATACGCAGTATTTT

V gene: TRBV19
J gene: TRBJ1-5
clone size: NA
D gene: TRBD1
CDR3 protein: CASRGTAYQPQHF
CDR3 DNA: TGTGCCAGTAGAGGGACAGCCTATCAGCCCCAGCATTTT

V gene: TRBV21-1
J gene: TRBJ2-7
clone size: NA
D gene: NA
CDR3 protein: CASTRTAARAYEQYF
CDR3 DNA: TGTGCCAGCACCAGAACGGCGGCGCGGGCCTACGAGCAGTACTTC

V gene: TRBV4-2
J gene: TRBJ1-4
clone size: NA
D gene: TRBD1
CDR3 protein: CASSQVMGTGAFNEKLFF
CDR3 DNA: TGTGCCAGCAGCCAAGTTATGGGGACAGGGGCCTTTAATGAAAAACTGTTTTTT

V gene: TRBV5-4
J gene: TRBJ1-5
clone size: NA
D gene: TRBD1
CDR3 protein: CASSSGQGGNQPQHF
CDR3 DNA: TGTGCCAGCAGCTCGGGACAGGGTGGGAATCAGCCCCAGCATTTT

V gene: TRBV19
J gene: TRBJ1-1
clone size: NA
D gene: TRBD1
CDR3 protein: CASTPQGASTEAFF
CDR3 DNA: TGTGCCAGTACCCCACAGGGGGCGAGCACTGAAGCTTTCTTT

V gene: TRBV2
J gene: TRBJ2-2
clone size: NA
D gene: NA
CDR3 protein: CASSQTHSPGELFF
CDR3 DNA: TGTGCCAGCAGTCAGACACATAGTCCCGGGGAGCTGTTTTTT

V gene: TRBV4-2
J gene: TRBJ1-4
clone size: NA
D gene: TRBD1
CDR3 protein: CASSQDWFGTGNEKLFF
CDR3 DNA: TGTGCCAGCAGCCAAGATTGGTTCGGGACAGGGAATGAAAAACTGTTTTTT

V gene: TRBV6-5
J gene: TRBJ2-1
clone size: once
D gene: TRBD2
CDR3 protein: CASKFRAGVSNEQFF
CDR3 DNA: TGTGCCAGCAAATTTCGAGCGGGAGTCTCGAATGAGCAGTTCTTC

V gene: TRBV11-3
J gene: TRBJ2-5
clone size: NA
D gene: TRBD1
CDR3 protein: CASSLGQGPLQETQYF
CDR3 DNA: TGTGCCAGCAGCTTAGGACAGGGCCCTCTACAAGAGACCCAGTACTTC

V gene: TRBV10-3
J gene: TRBJ2-5
clone size: NA
D gene: TRBD2
CDR3 protein: CAISDGLAGSQETQYF
CDR3 DNA: TGTGCCATCAGTGATGGACTAGCGGGGTCCCAAGAGACCCAGTACTTC

V gene: TRBV3-1/TRBV3-2
J gene: TRBJ2-1
clone size: NA
D gene: NA
CDR3 protein: CASSPELQGREQFF
CDR3 DNA: TGTGCCAGCAGCCCGGAACTCCAGGGGCGTGAGCAGTTCTTC

V gene: TRBV19
J gene: TRBJ1-5
clone size: NA
D gene: NA
CDR3 protein: CASAHGLISNQPQHF
CDR3 DNA: TGTGCCAGTGCCCACGGACTAATTAGCAATCAGCCCCAGCATTTT

V gene: TRBV5-1
J gene: TRBJ2-3
clone size: NA
D gene: TRBD1
CDR3 protein: CASSTGQALGIDTQYF
CDR3 DNA: TGCGCCAGCAGCACTGGACAGGCCTTGGGGATAGATACGCAGTATTTT

V gene: TRBV7-3
J gene: TRBJ2-3
clone size: NA
D gene: NA
CDR3 protein: CASSSTGRTDTQYF
CDR3 DNA: TGTGCCAGCAGCTCGACAGGCCGCACAGATACGCAGTATTTT

V gene: TRBV7-9
J gene: TRBJ1-4
clone size: NA
D gene: TRBD1
CDR3 protein: CASSLRQGTGNEKLFF
CDR3 DNA: TGTGCCAGCAGCTTACGTCAGGGGACAGGCAATGAAAAACTGTTTTTT

V gene: TRBV6-5
J gene: TRBJ1-2
clone size: NA
D gene: NA
CDR3 protein: CASSRDTGYGYTF
CDR3 DNA: TGTGCCAGCAGTCGGGACACCGGCTATGGCTACACCTTC

V gene: TRBV6-5
J gene: TRBJ2-2
clone size: NA
D gene: NA
CDR3 protein: CASSTLTGELFF
CDR3 DNA: TGTGCCAGCAGTACTCTTACCGGGGAGCTGTTTTTT

V gene: TRBV6-5
J gene: TRBJ1-5
clone size: NA
D gene: NA
CDR3 protein: CASSPRPLEAQHF
CDR3 DNA: TGTGCCAGCAGCCCCCGGCCTTTGGAGGCCCAGCATTTT

V gene: TRBV5-1
J gene: TRBJ2-7
clone size: NA
D gene: TRBD2
CDR3 protein: CASSLKREFHEQYF
CDR3 DNA: TGCGCCAGCAGCTTAAAGCGGGAGTTTCACGAGCAGTACTTC

V gene: TRBV25-1
J gene: TRBJ2-7
clone size: once
D gene: TRBD1
CDR3 protein: CASSDDRGLPYEQYF
CDR3 DNA: TGTGCCAGCAGTGATGACAGGGGGCTTCCTTACGAGCAGTACTTC

V gene: TRBV15
J gene: TRBJ1-6
clone size: NA
D gene: NA
CDR3 protein: CATSIRGGTPLHF
CDR3 DNA: TGTGCCACCAGCATCCGGGGAGGTACACCCCTCCACTTT

V gene: TRBV7-2
J gene: TRBJ1-2
clone size: NA
D gene: TRBD1
CDR3 protein: CASSLAPDRRYGYTF
CDR3 DNA: TGTGCCAGCAGCTTAGCCCCGGACAGGAGATATGGCTACACCTTC

V gene: TRBV3-1/TRBV3-2
J gene: TRBJ2-5
clone size: NA
D gene: NA
CDR3 protein: CASSHGTRQETQYF
CDR3 DNA: TGTGCCAGCAGCCATGGGACACGCCAAGAGACCCAGTACTTC

V gene: TRBV30
J gene: TRBJ1-6
clone size: NA
D gene: NA
CDR3 protein: CAWSDGFYNSPLHF
CDR3 DNA: TGTGCCTGGAGTGACGGGTTTTATAATTCACCCCTCCACTTT

V gene: TRBV5-1
J gene: TRBJ1-4
clone size: NA
D gene: NA
CDR3 protein: CATSGGGRSDEKLFF
CDR3 DNA: TGCGCCACCTCCGGGGGGGGCCGGTCGGATGAAAAACTGTTTTTT

V gene: TRBV19
J gene: TRBJ2-1
clone size: NA
D gene: TRBD1
CDR3 protein: CASSIQTGAYNEQFF
CDR3 DNA: TGTGCCAGTAGTATCCAGACAGGGGCCTACAATGAGCAGTTCTTC

V gene: TRBV6-6
J gene: TRBJ2-5
clone size: NA
D gene: NA
CDR3 protein: CASSPIQGFQETQYF
CDR3 DNA: TGTGCCAGCAGTCCAATACAGGGATTCCAAGAGACCCAGTACTTC

V gene: TRBV28
J gene: TRBJ1-6
clone size: NA
D gene: NA
CDR3 protein: CASRPTGTHNSPLHF
CDR3 DNA: TGTGCCAGCAGACCTACCGGGACACATAATTCACCCCTCCACTTT